This entry is about one TCR beta chain. In germline, CDR1 is SGHDT, CDR2 YYEEEE. The V and J ends lost 2 bases and 3 bases respectively, with 26 bases between them. The CDR3 sequence is 19 residues long. The sample is drawn from a study of control samples from healthy donors and cancer patients. Sequencing was performed with immunoSEQ multiplex PCR; in TCRdb, only in-frame clones are kept and a portion is missing. The table lists under 200,000 clones, with under 2.5% in the top ten. The chain is built from TRBV5-6 and TRBJ1-1; no firm D call. The sample taken for sequencing was blood. The TCR comes from a woman in her 30s in good health. CDR3 in DNA: TGTGCCAGCAGCTTAGGTAGGATAGAGCTGAGGTTGATAGACACTGAAGCTTTCTTT. Its protein is CASSLGRIELRLIDTEAFF.